Sequencing of this TCR beta chain was carried out in a study of T cell responses to AZD1222 COVID-19 vaccine. About the study: Second-dose schedules of about 4 or about 12 weeks were combined. Points from the study as a whole: After two AZD1222 doses, spike-specific TCR breadth and depth rose versus day 0. Mostly white British, mostly female donors; authors suggested clonal diversity may be underestimated. The study reported that nearly half of spike-specific TCRs target unmutated variant regions.

About this clone itself: Its antigen is undetermined.

Some clones are missing from TCRdb's copy, which holds only in-frame ones; the method was immunoSEQ multiplex PCR. The sample has about 160,000 clones; about 90% are singletons. CDR1 is DFQATT and CDR2 is SNEGSKA in the germline V gene (reference sequence). This CDR3 is 15 amino acids long. V dropped 3 bases and J dropped 0 bases, with 15 bases sitting between them. This specimen consisted of peripheral blood, obtained on day 0 of AZD1222 vaccination. V is TRBV20-1 and J is TRBJ2-7, with D maybe TRBD1 (6 bases). The receptor's source is an adult in good health. CDR3: CSASPHDRSSYEQYF. DNA of the CDR3: TGCAGTGCTAGTCCGCATGACAGGAGCTCCTACGAGCAGTACTTC.